These 24 T cell receptor beta chains share one sample of origin, sequenced in a study of T cells in Graves' hyperthyroidism and ophthalmopathy. TCR beta CDR3 sequences were amplified from RNA transcripts. HTBI primers were the set used in a first-round RT-PCR of the TCR CDR3. TCRdb fed the multiplex PCR reads into MiXCR, producing one record per CDR3 protein. The table lists 300,000 to 350,000 distinct CDR3 sequences, approximately 15% of them singletons. Source material: blood. Receptors originate from a woman aged 25 to 39 with Graves' hyperthyroidism.

In its sample, this clonotype was seen many times. The rearrangement links TRBV24-1 to TRBJ1-1; D might be TRBD1 (6 bases). The ends were cut back, 9 bases at V and 11 bases at J, with 15 bases in the middle. The germline V gene has CDR1 KGHDR and CDR2 SFDVKD. The CDR3 runs to 11 residues. The chain's CDR3 is CATSQGSGAFF. The CDR3 nucleotides read TGTGCCACCTCGCAGGGGAGCGGGGCTTTCTTT.

This clonotype was counted ten times or more. CDR3 protein: CSARDLRDYNEQFF. For the CDR3, the DNA is TGCAGTGCTAGAGATTTACGAGACTACAATGAGCAGTTCTTC. The chain recombines TRBV20-1 with TRBJ2-1; D gene unclear. The germline V and J ends were trimmed by 0 bases and 3 bases, with 9 bases remaining between them. Germline V CDR1 and CDR2: DFQATT, SNEGSKA (reference sequence). The CDR3 runs 14 residues.

This clonotype appeared many times. The V gene is TRBV20-1, the J gene TRBJ1-1; TRBD1 is a possible D gene (5 bases). In germline, CDR1 is DFQATT, CDR2 SNEGSKA (reference sequence). The CDR3 sequence is 13 residues long. The ends were cut back, 7 bases at V and 0 bases at J, with 12 bases in the middle. This CDR3 reads CSGWGILNTEAFF. The CDR3 coding sequence is TGCAGTGGGTGGGGGATACTGAACACTGAAGCTTTCTTT.

With respect to this clonotype: Germline is not matched at one junction end, which may reflect a read error. The V and J genes are TRBV29-1 and TRBJ1-2, with D uncertain. Germline V gene lookup returns CDR1 SQVTM and CDR2 ANQGSEA. There are 12 residues in the CDR3. CDR3 region: CSVVRTGLLQAF. The CDR3 DNA follows: TGCAGCGTTGTTAGGACCGGGCTCCTTCAAGCCTTC.

This clonotype was picked up many times. V and J are TRBV28 and TRBJ2-1; TRBD2 matches 11 bases. V gave up 7 bases and J gave up 4 bases; unmatched junction bases: 18. In germline, CDR1 is MDHEN, CDR2 SYDVKM. The CDR3 runs to 19 residues. The CDR3 DNA reads as TGTGCCAGCACCCCTCAGGGGGGAACTAGCGGGAGAGGGTACAATGAGCAGTTCTTC. This encodes CASTPQGGTSGRGYNEQFF.

The chain uses TRBV7-6 and TRBJ2-1, with D possibly matching TRBD2 (6 bases). Trimming took off 5 bases at V and 8 bases at J, with 19 bases between the two ends. This CDR3 comprises 15 residues. Germline CDR1 SGHVS, CDR2 FNYEAQ. The CDR3 spells CASSPQSLEGDEQFF. CDR3 nucleotide sequence: TGTGCCAGCAGCCCCCAGAGTTTGGAGGGCGATGAGCAGTTCTTC.

The chain has TRBV29-1 and TRBJ2-7, with D perhaps given as TRBD1 or TRBD2 (5 bases each). V dropped 4 bases and J dropped 4 bases, with 8 bases sitting between them. The CDR3 contains 11 residues. The V gene's germline CDR1 is SQVTM and CDR2 ANQGSEA. CDR3 in DNA: TGCAGCGTTGTGGGGGTGTACGAGCAGTACTTC. It translates to CSVVGVYEQYF.

This clonotype was found many times. The chain carries TRBV6-2 or TRBV6-3 and TRBJ2-5; D is tentatively TRBD1 or TRBD2 (5 bases each). V was shortened by 2 bases and J by 5 bases, with 18 bases between the two germline ends. CDR1 MNHEY and CDR2 SVGEGT come from the germline V gene. There are 16 residues in the CDR3. In DNA, the CDR3 is TGTGCCAGCAGTTACGGACCGGGACGGCGCTCGGAGACCCAGTACTTC. Amino acids: CASSYGPGRRSETQYF.

Ten or more counts support this clonotype. V gene TRBV28 combines with J gene TRBJ2-1, with 12 bases fitting TRBD2. The CDR3 loop spans 17 amino acids. With V trimmed by 3 bases and J by 6 bases, 9 bases remained unmatched. Germline V gives CDR1 MDHEN, CDR2 SYDVKM. The CDR3 reads CASSFSTGTSGPNEQFF. CDR3 nucleotide sequence: TGTGCCAGCAGTTTCTCAACCGGGACTAGCGGGCCCAATGAGCAGTTCTTC.

There are many counts of this clonotype. The rearrangement links TRBV28 to TRBJ2-1; 13 bases are a match to TRBD2. There are 18 residues in the CDR3. V lost 7 bases to trimming and J lost 5 bases; unmatched junction nucleotides: 14. In germline, CDR1 is MDHEN, CDR2 SYDVKM. CDR3 nucleotide sequence: TGTGCCAGCAAACCGGGACTAGCGGGGCGGTATCAGAACAATGAGCAGTTCTTC. Translating it yields CASKPGLAGRYQNNEQFF.

This clonotype has a count of ten or more. The CDR3 sequence is CASSPNQYEQYF. The CDR3 bases are TGTGCCAGCTCACCCAATCAGTACGAGCAGTACTTC. This rearrangement joins TRBV18 to TRBJ2-7; D is undetermined. Germline V gene data show CDR1 as KGHSH and CDR2 as LQKENI. V shed 3 bases and J shed 4 bases, with 7 bases lying between them. The CDR3 totals 12 residues. Complete variable domain (other parts from reference TRBV18 and TRBJ2-7): NAGVMQNPRHLVRRRGQEARLRCSPMKGHSHVYWYRQLPEEGLKFMVYLQKENIIDESGMPKERFSAEFPKEGPSILRIQQVVRGDSAAYFCASSPNQYEQYFGPGTRLTVT.

This clonotype was picked up many times. The chain couples TRBV11-2 to TRBJ2-3, with 9 bases that match TRBD2. CDR3 length equals 20 residues. The V and J ends lost 6 bases and 2 bases, in that order; junction bases with no gene match: 21. Germline V gene data show CDR1 as SGHAT and CDR2 as FQNNGV. The CDR3: CASRIPGRGGRALNTDTQYF. CDR3 DNA sequence: TGTGCCAGCAGGATCCCCGGTCGGGGCGGGAGGGCCCTTAACACAGATACGCAGTATTTT.

Turning to this clonotype: A much larger clone lies one base from this, so it may be a read error. The chain links TRBV20-1 to TRBJ2-4; D may match TRBD1 or TRBD2 (6 bases each). The CDR3 runs 16 residues. Germline CDR1 is DFQATT and CDR2 is SNEGSKA (reference sequence). CDR3 bases: TGCAGTGCCAAACCCTGGGGGGAACAGGGCAAAAACATTGAGTACTTC. Its protein is CSAKPWGEQGKNIEYF.

A few counts support this clonotype. The chain carries TRBV11-2 and TRBJ2-4; 11 positions agree with TRBD2. V lost 1 base and J lost 13; bases outside the gene matches: 3. The CDR3 runs 13 residues. The V gene's germline CDR1 is SGHAT and CDR2 FQNNGV. The CDR3 sequence is CASSLGTSGQQYF. DNA of the CDR3: TGTGCCAGCAGCTTAGGGACTAGCGGGCAACAGTACTTC.

This chain links TRBV7-2 with TRBJ1-3; possibly TRBD1 for D (5 bases). The CDR3 totals 16 residues. The germline gives CDR1 SGHTA, CDR2 FQGNSA. Trimming left V 5 bases short and J 0 bases short, with 14 bases between. CDR3 amino acids: CASSPAGTASGNTIYF. The CDR3 DNA follows: TGTGCCAGCAGCCCGGCCGGGACGGCCTCTGGAAACACCATATATTTT. Variable domain in full (rest from reference TRBV7-2 and TRBJ1-3): GAGVSQSPSNKVTEKGKDVELRCDPISGHTALYWYRQSLGQGLEFLIYFQGNSAPDKSGLPSDRFSAERTGGSVSTLTIQRTQQEDSAVYLCASSPAGTASGNTIYFGEGSWLTVV.

Ten or more counts support this clonotype. The V call is TRBV24-1, the J call TRBJ1-5; D might be TRBD1 (5 bases). Germline V CDR1 and CDR2: KGHDR, SFDVKD. Trimming shortened V by 2 bases and J by 0 bases, and 19 bases separated the two germline ends. The CDR3 is made up of 19 amino acids. In DNA form, the CDR3 reads TGTGCCACCAGTGATTCGGACGTCGGGGGGGACGTTAGCAATCAGCCCCAGCATTTT. Translating gives CATSDSDVGGDVSNQPQHF.

In its sample, this clonotype was seen many times. This chain's CDR3 is CASSLVTGQGSNEQFF. The DNA of the CDR3 is TGTGCCAGCAGCTTAGTAACGGGACAGGGGAGCAATGAGCAGTTCTTC. The chain has TRBV11-2 and TRBJ2-1; TRBD1 matches 10 bases. Germline loops: CDR1 SGHAT, CDR2 FQNNGV. V lost 1 base to trimming and J lost 6 bases; unmatched junction nucleotides: 6. The CDR3 is 16 residues long.

The table lists this clonotype with a few counts. The chain carries TRBV19 and TRBJ1-3, with 7 positions matching TRBD1. The CDR3 has 15 residues. The germline V gene encodes CDR1 LNHDA and CDR2 SQIVND (reference sequence). Trimming at V came to 10 bases and at J to 1 base, leaving 10 bases not matched to a gene. Written as DNA, the CDR3 is TGTGCCACCGGGATTGGACAGGCATCTGGAAACACCATATATTTT. It encodes CATGIGQASGNTIYF.

This clonotype was observed many times. Here the CDR3 DNA reads TGTGCCAGCAGTTCTTCTGAGGGCATGGTCACTGAAGCTTTCTTT. Translation gives CASSSSEGMVTEAFF. The chain is built from TRBV28 and TRBJ1-1; D not resolved. Germline V gives CDR1 MDHEN, CDR2 SYDVKM. The CDR3 extends over 15 amino acids. V lost 4 bases and J 4 bases, leaving 16 bases between the germline ends. The complete variable domain, with remaining parts taken from reference TRBV28 and TRBJ1-1, reads DVKVTQSSRYLVKRTGEKVFLECVQDMDHENMFWYRQDPGLGLRLIYFSYDVKMKEKGDIPEGYSVSREKKERFSLILESASTNQTSMYLCASSSSEGMVTEAFFGQGTRLTVV.

This chain uses TRBV5-1 with TRBJ1-5, with D perhaps TRBD1 (6 bases). Germline values: CDR1 SGHRS, CDR2 YFSETQ. V was cut by 3 bases and J by 7 bases, with 17 bases left in between. The CDR3 contains 15 residues. CDR3 coding DNA: TGCGCCAGCAGCTCGGGAGGGGGTCCCCACCAGCCCCAGCATTTT. Protein sequence: CASSSGGGPHQPQHF. The variable domain in full, with the rest retrieved from reference TRBV5-1 and TRBJ1-5, is KAGVTQTPRYLIKTRGQQVTLSCSPISGHRSVSWYQQTPGQGLQFLFEYFSETQRNKGNFPGRFSGRQFSNSRSEMNVSTLELGDSALYLCASSSGGGPHQPQHFGDGTRLSIL.

This chain connects TRBV5-1 to TRBJ2-5, with D perhaps TRBD1 or TRBD2 (5 bases each). V was clipped by 4 bases and J by 4 bases, with 17 bases between them. Germline loops: CDR1 SGHRS, CDR2 YFSETQ. The CDR3 spans 15 residues. CDR3 in amino acids: CASSTQGVVGETQYF. Written as DNA, the CDR3 is TGCGCCAGCAGCACCCAGGGAGTTGTTGGAGAGACCCAGTACTTC. Full variable domain (rest looked up from reference TRBV5-1 and TRBJ2-5): KAGVTQTPRYLIKTRGQQVTLSCSPISGHRSVSWYQQTPGQGLQFLFEYFSETQRNKGNFPGRFSGRQFSNSRSEMNVSTLELGDSALYLCASSTQGVVGETQYFGPGTRLLVL.

This clonotype was counted many times. This chain links TRBV24-1 with TRBJ2-1; TRBD2 matches 10 bases. The V and J ends lost 7 bases and 8 bases, in that order; junction bases with no gene match: 4. Germline loops: CDR1 KGHDR, CDR2 SFDVKD. CDR3 length: 13 amino acids. CDR3 DNA: TGTGCCACCAGCGGGACTAGCGCCGATGAGCAGTTCTTC. It codes for CATSGTSADEQFF.

Many counts were recorded for this clonotype. The chain links TRBV12-3 or TRBV12-4 to TRBJ1-3; TRBD1 matches 7 bases. CDR3 size: 16 residues. V shed 5 bases, J shed 3 bases, and the junction held 10 bases outside the gene matches. Written as DNA, the CDR3 is TGTGCCAGCAGTGTCCGGGACAGCGAAGGTGGAAACACCATATATTTT. Protein product: CASSVRDSEGGNTIYF.

The chain uses TRBV19 and TRBJ2-2; D may match TRBD1 or TRBD2 (5 bases each). This CDR3 region has 16 residues. From germline, CDR1 is LNHDA and CDR2 SQIVND (reference sequence). With 7 bases removed from V and 1 base from J, the gap between germline ends came to 16 bases. CDR3 sequence: CASTMDGTLNTGELFF. In nucleotides, the CDR3 is TGTGCCAGTACTATGGACGGGACGCTGAACACCGGGGAGCTGTTTTTT. Supplemented by reference TRBV19 and TRBJ2-2, the full variable domain reads DGGITQSPKYLFRKEGQNVTLSCEQNLNHDAMYWYRQDPGQGLRLIYYSQIVNDFQKGDIAEGYSVSREKKESFPLTVTSAQKNPTAFYLCASTMDGTLNTGELFFGEGSRLTVL.